This T cell receptor (beta chain) appears in the sequencing data of a study of human T cells and chemical hapten exposure. For the study at large: The study traced per-sample TCR yield variation mainly to small differences in pooled library volumes.

This clonotype has a handful of counts. TCRdb used MiXCR to reprocess the RACE reads, holding one entry per CDR3 protein. In the table there are roughly 130,000 distinct CDR3 sequences, approximately 9.1% of which are singletons. Time point given: healthy volunteer bleed at 2 weeks. Unfractionated whole blood yielded the extracted total RNA. The CDR3 extends over 15 amino acids. Germline CDR1 is SGHRS and CDR2 is YFSETQ. V was pared by 5 bases and J by 5 bases, with 17 bases between. This sequence joins TRBV5-1 and TRBJ2-1; tentative D call: TRBD1 (6 bases). The receptor was derived from a male donor in good health. Some clones in this sample may be carry-over from other donors' samples. The sequencing input was whole blood. The CDR3 loop reads CASRLQGKVNNEQFF. The CDR3 DNA reads TGCGCCAGCAGACTACAGGGAAAAGTTAACAATGAGCAGTTCTTC.